A single sample is the source of the 17 T cell receptor beta chains below, sequenced in a study of control samples from healthy donors and cancer patients. Method: immunoSEQ multiplex PCR; TCRdb's copy keeps in-frame clones and lacks some. The sample has tens of thousands of clones, roughly 84% seen once; the top ten hold over 13%. Sample: blood. These receptors all stem from a man aged 45-65 years in good health.

The rearrangement joins TRBV10-3 to TRBJ1-6; unclear D gene. V dropped 2 bases and J dropped 7 bases, with 15 bases sitting between them. Looked up from germline, CDR1 is ENHRY and CDR2 is SYGVKD. This CDR3 has 16 residues. For the CDR3, the DNA is TGTGCCATCAGTGAGAACGCCCCTTTTCAGAATTCACCCCTCCACTTT. Translating gives CAISENAPFQNSPLHF.

J is TRBJ2-7 and V is TRBV24-1; D is uncertain. The ends were cut back, 4 bases at V and 5 bases at J, with 14 bases in the middle. This CDR3 contains 14 residues. Per the germline V gene, CDR1 is KGHDR and CDR2 is SFDVKD. The CDR3 here is CATSDSPRSHEQYF. The DNA of the CDR3 is TGTGCCACCAGTGACTCGCCACGCAGCCACGAGCAGTACTTC.

This chain uses TRBV6-5 with TRBJ2-7; no firm D call. Trimming took off 4 bases at V and 0 bases at J, with 13 bases between the two ends. Germline V gene data show CDR1 as MNHEY and CDR2 as SVGAGI. The CDR3 has 15 amino acids. The CDR3 reads CASSSPSKLSYEQYF. The CDR3 DNA reads as TGTGCCAGCAGTTCCCCAAGCAAGCTCTCCTACGAGCAGTACTTC.

The CDR3 nucleotides are TGTGCCAGCAGCTCCCCCGACAGGGCTCGTGGGACTGAAGCTTTCTTT. It specifies CASSSPDRARGTEAFF. The rearrangement joins TRBV7-2 to TRBJ1-1; 7 nucleotides line up with TRBD1. The V and J ends lost 4 bases and 5 bases, in that order; junction bases with no gene match: 13. CDR3 length equals 16 residues. Germline V gene sequence: CDR1 SGHTA, CDR2 FQGNSA.

The V gene is TRBV3-1 (or the pseudogene TRBV3-2), the J gene TRBJ2-1, with 13 bases matching TRBD2. V lost 5 bases, J lost 7 bases, and 11 bases stayed unmatched. Germline-derived CDR1 and CDR2 are LGHDT and YNNKEL (reference sequence). The CDR3 extends over 17 amino acids. CDR3 in amino acids: CASSTGTSGAMGNEQFF. CDR3 DNA sequence: TGTGCCAGCAGCACTGGGACTAGCGGGGCTATGGGGAATGAGCAGTTCTTC.

This chain joins TRBV10-2 and TRBJ2-7, with D perhaps TRBD2 (5 bases). In germline, CDR1 is WSHSY, CDR2 SAAADI. This CDR3 is 14 amino acids long. V was shortened by 6 bases and J by 1 base, with 13 bases between the two germline ends. This chain's CDR3 is CASRSSVRSYEQYF. CDR3 bases: TGCGCCAGCAGGAGTAGCGTACGATCCTACGAGCAGTACTTC.

This clone showed up just once. The V gene is TRBV18, the J gene TRBJ2-3; no clear D. The ends were cut back, 1 base at V and 3 bases at J, with 2 bases in the middle. CDR1 and CDR2 from the germline V gene are KGHSH and LQKENI. The CDR3 length is 12 residues. CDR3 DNA sequence: TGTGCCAGCTCACCACAGACAGATACGCAGTATTTT. Its protein product is CASSPQTDTQYF.

V and J are TRBV6-5 and TRBJ2-7, with D hard to call. This CDR3 contains 15 residues. Per the germline V gene, CDR1 is MNHEY and CDR2 is SVGAGI. Trimming removed 0 bases at V and 6 bases at J, with 15 bases between. The CDR3 bases are TGTGCCAGCAGTTACTCGGGCAGGCGCCCGCTCGAGCAGTACTTC. Residues: CASSYSGRRPLEQYF.

This clone was seen a few times. CDR3 bases: TGCGCCAGCAGCCAAGAAAGGAGGACCGGGGAGCTGTTTTTT. The encoded protein is CASSQERRTGELFF. The V gene is TRBV4-3, the J gene TRBJ2-2, with TRBD2 as a possible D gene (5 bases). Trimming removed 0 bases from V and 5 bases from J, with 7 bases in between. CDR3 size: 14 residues. Per germline, CDR1 LGHNA and CDR2 YSLEER.

This clone was detected only once. V and J are TRBV7-9 and TRBJ2-3; D remains unclear. Looked up from germline, CDR1 is SEHNR and CDR2 is FQNEAQ (reference sequence). This CDR3 spans 13 amino acids. V dropped 0 bases and J dropped 4 bases, with 5 bases sitting between them. The CDR3 sequence is CASSLAGPDTQYF. CDR3 DNA: TGTGCCAGCAGCTTAGCGGGTCCAGATACGCAGTATTTT.

The gene calls are TRBV9 and TRBJ2-5; no firm D call. The CDR3 runs 14 residues. Trimming cost V 0 bases and J 3 bases, with 9 bases left between them. From germline, CDR1 is SGDLS and CDR2 YYNGEE. The CDR3, as DNA: TGTGCCAGCAGCGTAGGGGCGTGGGAAGAGACCCAGTACTTC. The encoded protein is CASSVGAWEETQYF.

The genes are TRBV15 and TRBJ2-3, with D maybe TRBD1 (6 bases). Germline V CDR1 and CDR2: LNHNV, YYDKDF (reference sequence). Between the trimmed V and J ends, which lost 5 bases and 2 bases, there was a span of 23 bases. The CDR3 covers 18 residues. CDR3 in amino acids: CATSPRGSKKGTTDTQYF. The CDR3 coding sequence is TGTGCCACCAGCCCTAGGGGGAGCAAAAAGGGCACCACAGATACGCAGTATTTT.

J is TRBJ2-5 and V is TRBV28, with a weak D call TRBD2 (6 bases). Germline values: CDR1 MDHEN, CDR2 SYDVKM. V shed 4 bases and J shed 5 bases, with 20 bases lying between them. This CDR3 has 16 residues. CDR3 DNA sequence: TGTGCCAGCAGTTCAAAAAGAGCGGGTTCACGGGAGACCCAGTACTTC. Translated, it gives CASSSKRAGSRETQYF.

The J gene is TRBJ1-2, the V gene TRBV6-5; the D gene is possibly TRBD1 (5 bases). The length of the CDR3 is 10 residues. In germline, CDR1 is MNHEY, CDR2 SVGAGI. Between the trimmed V and J ends, which lost 10 bases and 8 bases, there was a span of 11 bases. CDR3 sequence: CATDWGGYTF. CDR3 sequence (DNA): TGTGCCACCGATTGGGGGGGCTACACCTTC.

The V call is TRBV18, the J call TRBJ1-1; D unclear. Germline CDR1 and CDR2: KGHSH and LQKENI. This CDR3 is 14 amino acids long. V was clipped by 5 bases and J by 3 bases, with 13 bases between them. CDR3 in amino acids: CASSVTRKDTEAFF. The CDR3 bases are TGTGCCAGCTCAGTGACAAGAAAGGACACTGAAGCTTTCTTT.

This clone was detected a few times. The V gene is TRBV19, the J gene TRBJ1-5; D remains ambiguous. Trimming removed 7 bases at V and 7 bases at J, with 20 bases between. Germline assignment: CDR1 LNHDA and CDR2 SQIVND (reference sequence). This CDR3 has 15 amino acids. The CDR3 region has the DNA TGTGCCAGTATTGCGGGCGGTGGGGTAGAACAGCCCCAGCATTTT. It specifies CASIAGGGVEQPQHF.

The chain employs TRBV5-1 and TRBJ2-1; 9 nucleotides agree with TRBD2. The CDR3 consists of 17 residues. V was clipped by 0 bases and J by 8 bases; unmatched bases: 12. Germline-derived CDR1 and CDR2 are SGHRS and YFSETQ. CDR3 coding DNA: TGCGCCAGCAGCTTGGAGGGGTTTAGCGGGAGCGGGGATGAGCAGTTCTTC. As protein: CASSLEGFSGSGDEQFF.